This passage covers 13 T cell receptor beta chains from one sample sequenced in a study of technical replicates of blood from several donors. The assay was immunoSEQ multiplex PCR, and TCRdb's table has in-frame clones only and misses some. The sample includes around 76,000 clones, approximately 92% seen only once; the top ten take approximately 0.4%. The sequenced sample was T cells isolated from PBMCs. Receptor source: a human donor in good health.

The chain employs TRBV7-2 and TRBJ2-3; 8 nucleotides agree with TRBD2. The V and J ends lost 3 bases and 1 base, in that order; junction bases with no gene match: 3. The CDR3 contains 15 residues. Germline CDR1 SGHTA, CDR2 FQGNSA. CDR3 DNA: TGTGCCAGCAGCTTCCCGACTAGCGGCACAGATACGCAGTATTTT. Translating gives CASSFPTSGTDTQYF. Together with reference TRBV7-2 and TRBJ2-3, the CDR3 gives the full variable domain: GAGVSQSPSNKVTEKGKDVELRCDPISGHTALYWYRQSLGQGLEFLIYFQGNSAPDKSGLPSDRFSAERTGGSVSTLTIQRTQQEDSAVYLCASSFPTSGTDTQYFGPGTRLTVL.

In this sample, this clone turned up once. The chain uses TRBV7-8 and TRBJ2-2, with D uncertain. Germline V gives CDR1 SGHVS, CDR2 FQNEAQ. V was trimmed by 6 bases and J by 6 bases, leaving 8 bases between them. This CDR3 region has 12 residues. The chain's CDR3 is CASRTRPGELFF. In DNA, the CDR3 is TGTGCCAGCAGGACCAGGCCCGGGGAGCTGTTTTTT.

The chain couples TRBV5-1 to TRBJ1-1; maybe TRBD1 (6 bases). V was clipped by 3 bases and J by 1 base, with 10 bases between them. The length of the CDR3 is 14 residues. Germline V lookup: CDR1 SGHRS, CDR2 YFSETQ. Here the CDR3 reads CASSSGVKNTEAFF. The CDR3 DNA reads TGCGCCAGCAGCTCAGGGGTAAAGAACACTGAAGCTTTCTTT. Using reference TRBV5-1 and TRBJ1-1 for the parts outside the CDR3, the full variable domain is KAGVTQTPRYLIKTRGQQVTLSCSPISGHRSVSWYQQTPGQGLQFLFEYFSETQRNKGNFPGRFSGRQFSNSRSEMNVSTLELGDSALYLCASSSGVKNTEAFFGQGTRLTVV.

This clone was detected once. The chain recombines TRBV6-1 with TRBJ1-5; D may be TRBD1 (5 bases). Germline V lookup: CDR1 MNHNS, CDR2 SASEGT. V lost 2 bases to trimming and J lost 7 bases, with 12 bases between them. This CDR3 has 14 amino acids. CDR3 in amino acids: CASSESGGWQPQHF. CDR3 coding DNA: TGTGCCAGCAGTGAATCCGGGGGGTGGCAGCCCCAGCATTTT.

The gene calls are TRBV30 and TRBJ1-5; D not resolved. From germline, CDR1 is GTSNPN and CDR2 SVGIG (reference sequence). The V and J ends lost 5 bases and 2 bases respectively, with 7 bases between them. This CDR3 comprises 12 residues. The CDR3 loop is CAWGGGNQPQHF. CDR3 in DNA: TGTGCCTGGGGCGGGGGCAATCAGCCCCAGCATTTT.

The V and J genes are TRBV19 and TRBJ2-2, with a tentative D call TRBD2 (5 bases). The CDR3 totals 15 residues. V was clipped by 5 bases and J by 6 bases, with 16 bases between them. Germline V CDR1 and CDR2: LNHDA, SQIVND (reference sequence). The CDR3 here is CASSPKYTGSGELFF. CDR3 bases: TGTGCCAGTAGTCCCAAGTATACGGGGTCCGGGGAGCTGTTTTTT.

The genes are TRBV30 and TRBJ1-3, with 7 nucleotides matching TRBD1. This CDR3 is built from 13 residues. Germline V gene lookup returns CDR1 GTSNPN and CDR2 SVGIG (reference sequence). Trimming at V came to 4 bases and at J to 8 bases, leaving 8 bases not matched to a gene. In DNA form, the CDR3 reads TGTGCCTGGAAGACAGGGACCTTCGACACCATATATTTT. Its protein product is CAWKTGTFDTIYF. The full variable domain, its missing parts supplied by reference TRBV30 and TRBJ1-3, is SQTIHQWPATLVQPVGSPLSLECTVEGTSNPNLYWYRQAAGRGLQLLFYSVGIGQISSEVPQNLSASRPQDRQFILSSKKLLLSDSGFYLCAWKTGTFDTIYFGEGSWLTVV.

The V call is TRBV5-4, the J call TRBJ1-1; no clear D. Per the germline V gene, CDR1 is SGHNT and CDR2 is YYREEE (reference sequence). The length of the CDR3 is 13 residues. Trimming left V 4 bases short and J 8 bases short, with 15 bases between. The CDR3 loop is CASSQVEGLEAFF. CDR3 nucleotides: TGTGCCAGCAGCCAGGTGGAGGGTTTAGAAGCTTTCTTT.

The chain couples TRBV2 to TRBJ1-5; no reliable D call. V was shortened by 0 bases and J by 3 bases, with 3 bases between the two germline ends. The CDR3 extends over 13 amino acids. Per the germline V gene, CDR1 is SNHLY and CDR2 is FYNNEI. The CDR3 here is CASSEALNQPQHF. The CDR3 DNA reads as TGTGCCAGCAGTGAAGCCCTCAATCAGCCCCAGCATTTT.

V is TRBV29-1 and J is TRBJ2-7; TRBD1 matches 10 bases. This CDR3 is built from 13 residues. The V gene's germline CDR1 is SQVTM and CDR2 ANQGSEA. V lost 4 bases and J lost 2; bases outside the gene matches: 2. The chain's CDR3 is CSVAGTGAYEQYF. For the CDR3, the DNA is TGCAGCGTTGCCGGGACAGGGGCCTACGAGCAGTACTTC.

The chain uses TRBV7-3 and TRBJ2-5; 12 bases agree with TRBD1. The germline CDR1 and CDR2 sequences are SGHTA and FQGTGA. This CDR3 comprises 19 residues. The ends lost 5 bases at V and 4 bases at J; junction bases unmatched: 17. The CDR3 bases are TGTGCCAGCAGCCTTATAGGGGGACAGGGGGCACGGAGGGGAGAGACCCAGTACTTC. It encodes CASSLIGGQGARRGETQYF.

This clone was picked up one time. The chain couples TRBV7-9 to TRBJ2-7, with 9 bases identical to TRBD2. J lost 2 bases, V lost 5 bases, and 7 bases had no gene match. Germline values: CDR1 SEHNR, CDR2 FQNEAQ (reference sequence). The CDR3 has 15 residues. CDR3 sequence: CASSAETSGTYEQYF. The CDR3 bases are TGTGCCAGCAGCGCAGAGACTAGCGGCACCTACGAGCAGTACTTC.

The CDR3 DNA reads as TGCAGCGTCGAGAAGACAGGCGTCGCGGACGAGCAGTACTTC. Protein product: CSVEKTGVADEQYF. The chain carries TRBV29-1 and TRBJ2-7; the D gene is possibly TRBD1 (6 bases). Germline loops: CDR1 SQVTM, CDR2 ANQGSEA. V lost 6 bases, J lost 5 bases, and 20 bases lay in between. This CDR3 is built from 14 residues.